This T cell receptor beta chain is from a study of T cell responses to AZD1222 COVID-19 vaccine. CDR3 size: 15 residues. J was trimmed by 0 bases and V by 1 base; bases with no gene match: 0. CDR1 and CDR2 (germline): MNHEY, SVGAGI. Concerning this clone itself: Its cognate antigen is unknown.

Sequencing was performed with immunoSEQ multiplex PCR; in TCRdb, only in-frame clones are kept and a portion is missing. The table lists around 83,000 clones, about nine tenths of them singletons, with roughly 5% in the top ten. Whole-study findings and limits: Donors were chiefly white British, with a greater number of females, and clonal diversity was perhaps underestimated. It was only a handful of AZD1222 recipients who were seropositive at baseline. All repertoire sampling was performed exclusively after the peak T cell response. Across the whole spike, CD4 TCRs peaked at regions 160-218 and 743-854.

The sequence was collected from an adult who received the AZD1222 COVID-19 vaccine. The V gene is TRBV6-5, the J gene TRBJ2-7, with 10 bases that match TRBD1. The sample consisted of peripheral blood, taken 28 days after the second AZD1222 dose. CDR3 DNA: TGTGCCAGCAGTTACTGGACAGGGGGCTCCTACGAGCAGTACTTC. This encodes CASSYWTGGSYEQYF.